This TCR beta chain was captured in a study of blood T cells in healthy people across ages. Per-sample yields of isolated PBMCs were at least 7 million. Total RNA was isolated from each sample in quantities of at least 5 micrograms. Worth noting for this clonotype: Its matching antigen is unknown.

It was with a sample-barcoded 5' primer and a J-beta primer mix that a second PCR of roughly 6 to 12 cycles was run. MiXCR, run by TCRdb on the 5' RACE reads, gives a single entry per CDR3 protein. Of fewer than 2 million distinct CDR3 sequences in the sample, about two fifths are singletons; the top ten hold approximately 22%. Findings and limits, study-wide: Long-lived donors had more naive CD4+ cells and higher diversity than aged donors.

The CDR3 loop spans 15 amino acids. After removal of 1 base from V and 3 bases from J, the junction contained 4 bases not matched to a gene. The germline CDR1 and CDR2 sequences are SGDLS and YYNGEE. The sequencing sample was made of blood. The V and J genes are TRBV9 and TRBJ2-7; TRBD1 matches 10 bases. The receptor's source is a human donor in good health. The CDR3 DNA follows: TGTGCCAGCAGCGTAATGGGACAGGGGTTCTACGAGCAGTACTTC. Protein: CASSVMGQGFYEQYF.